The 21 T cell receptor beta chains below were found in one sample sequenced in a study of blood T cell repertoires in COVID-19 (dated by TCRdb to 2018 to 2021). The library was made by the immunoSEQ multiplex PCR assay. TCRdb retrieved this table from immuneACCESS and kept in-frame rearrangements only. Not all clones are present; in checked studies, unresolved V genes account for under half, and no reason is known for the remainder. The sample yields roughly 80,000 clones; around 80% were counted once. The top ten clones comprise about 5.8% of the sample. The specimen was peripheral blood. These receptors were taken from a man aged 60 to 75 with active or convalescent COVID-19.

V is TRBV5-1 and J is TRBJ1-2; the match to TRBD1 covers 8 bases. Germline V lookup: CDR1 SGHRS, CDR2 YFSETQ. CDR3 length equals 17 residues. With V trimmed by 6 bases and J by 5 bases, 18 bases remained unmatched. For the CDR3, the DNA is TGCGCCAGCACCGATTCGACCGGGACAGGACTTTCATATGGCTACACCTTC. Translating it yields CASTDSTGTGLSYGYTF. The entire variable domain, with the rest obtained from reference TRBV5-1 and TRBJ1-2, is as follows: KAGVTQTPRYLIKTRGQQVTLSCSPISGHRSVSWYQQTPGQGLQFLFEYFSETQRNKGNFPGRFSGRQFSNSRSEMNVSTLELGDSALYLCASTDSTGTGLSYGYTFGSGTRLTVV.

The chain couples TRBV4-2 to TRBJ1-2; a weak D match, TRBD1 (5 bases). CDR1 and CDR2 from the germline V gene are LGHNA and YNFKEQ. V was clipped by 2 bases and J by 2 bases, with 12 bases between them. This CDR3 has 15 residues. In nucleotides, the CDR3 is TGTGCCAGCAGCCAAAACCCCAGGGAAAACTATGGCTACACCTTC. Translating it yields CASSQNPRENYGYTF.

The chain uses TRBV5-4 and TRBJ1-1, with 7 bases fitting TRBD1. There are 14 residues in the CDR3. Trimming took 3 bases from V and 0 from J; bases not matched to a gene: 2. Germline CDR1 SGHNT, CDR2 YYREEE (reference sequence). CDR3 bases: TGTGCCAGCAGCTCGACAGGGCTGAACACTGAAGCTTTCTTT. Amino acid sequence: CASSSTGLNTEAFF.

This chain uses TRBV28 with TRBJ2-2, with 12 positions matching TRBD2. V gave up 5 bases and J gave up 4 bases; unmatched junction bases: 8. The germline CDR1 and CDR2 sequences are MDHEN and SYDVKM. The CDR3 is 17 residues long. This CDR3 reads CASSPLSSGGGTGELFF. CDR3 nucleotides: TGTGCCAGCAGTCCCCTTTCTAGCGGGGGGGGCACCGGGGAGCTGTTTTTT.

The chain joins TRBV18 to TRBJ2-7; 8 bases line up with TRBD1. The CDR3 has 15 amino acids. Germline loops: CDR1 KGHSH, CDR2 LQKENI. The trim removed 5 bases at V and 4 bases at J, leaving 10 bases unmatched. CDR3 in DNA: TGTGCCAGCTCAGCGGACAGGGTACGATTTTACGAGCAGTACTTC. This gives the protein CASSADRVRFYEQYF.

The chain carries TRBV7-6 and TRBJ1-2, with 8 bases identical to TRBD1. The germline gives CDR1 SGHVS, CDR2 FNYEAQ. Trimming took 1 base from V and 4 from J; bases not matched to a gene: 2. The CDR3 covers 14 residues. The CDR3, as DNA: TGTGCCAGCAGCTTAGAAGACAGGGGCTATGGCTACACCTTC. The encoded protein is CASSLEDRGYGYTF.

CDR3 region: CASSLVGGGTDTQYF. CDR3 bases: TGCGCCAGCAGCTTGGTAGGGGGAGGCACAGATACGCAGTATTTT. The chain joins TRBV5-1 to TRBJ2-3, with D possibly TRBD1 on 6 matching bases. Germline loops: CDR1 SGHRS, CDR2 YFSETQ. The length of the CDR3 is 15 residues. The ends were cut back, 0 bases at V and 1 base at J, with 9 bases in the middle.

The rearrangement joins TRBV2 to TRBJ1-1; tentatively, D is TRBD1 (6 bases). Trimming stripped 6 bases from V and 4 bases from J, with 15 bases between. The CDR3 covers 14 residues. Germline V gene data show CDR1 as SNHLY and CDR2 as FYNNEI. CDR3 DNA: TGTGCCAGCAGGCTACAGGGAAGTGGCACTGAAGCTTTCTTT. Protein: CASRLQGSGTEAFF.

This clone appeared a few times. The rearrangement uses TRBV5-1 and TRBJ2-1, with D possibly TRBD2 on 6 matching bases. The germline CDR1 and CDR2 sequences are SGHRS and YFSETQ. V was shortened by 3 bases and J by 9 bases, with 16 bases between the two germline ends. The CDR3 sequence is 14 residues long. Here the CDR3 reads CASSYGGKGGEQFF. The DNA of the CDR3 is TGCGCCAGCAGCTACGGGGGTAAGGGCGGTGAGCAGTTCTTC.

The V gene is TRBV7-9, the J gene TRBJ2-5, with a possible D match to TRBD2 (6 bases). With 2 bases removed from V and 4 bases from J, the gap between germline ends came to 14 bases. From germline, CDR1 is SEHNR and CDR2 FQNEAQ (reference sequence). The CDR3 covers 15 residues. CDR3 sequence: CASSLNGGVGETQYF. The DNA of the CDR3 is TGTGCCAGCAGCTTAAACGGGGGAGTGGGAGAGACCCAGTACTTC.

This chain joins TRBV5-8 and TRBJ1-2; D is unclear. The CDR3 runs to 15 residues. CDR1 is SGHTS, CDR2 YDEGEE, per germline. V lost 0 bases and J lost 4, with 13 bases in between. As DNA, the CDR3 is TGTGCCAGCAGCTTGGGTACGGGGTTAGGCTATGGCTACACCTTC. The encoded protein is CASSLGTGLGYGYTF.

The rearrangement links TRBV29-1 to TRBJ1-4; 8 positions agree with TRBD1. Unmatched junction bases numbered 11, after V lost 7 bases and J lost 4 bases. CDR3 length: 15 amino acids. The V gene's germline CDR1 is SQVTM and CDR2 ANQGSEA. The CDR3 bases are TGCAGCGCCACCGAGTTACAGGGGGTTAATGAAAAACTGTTTTTT. It encodes CSATELQGVNEKLFF.

The chain is built from TRBV7-8 and TRBJ1-2, with D tentatively TRBD1 (6 bases). CDR3 length equals 15 residues. Looked up from germline, CDR1 is SGHVS and CDR2 is FQNEAQ. V lost 1 base, J lost 2 bases, and 11 bases lay in between. CDR3 residues: CASSLEAGENYGYTF. CDR3 DNA: TGTGCCAGCAGCTTAGAAGCAGGGGAAAACTATGGCTACACCTTC.

The chain employs TRBV11-2 and TRBJ2-5; tentatively, D is TRBD2 (6 bases). The germline V and J ends were trimmed by 5 bases and 4 bases, with 17 bases remaining between them. The CDR3 loop spans 15 amino acids. Per germline, CDR1 SGHAT and CDR2 FQNNGV. The CDR3 coding sequence is TGTGCCAGCAGCCCACGGGGGTATATGGGAGAGACCCAGTACTTC. Amino acid sequence: CASSPRGYMGETQYF. The complete variable domain, with remaining parts taken from reference TRBV11-2 and TRBJ2-5, reads EAGVAQSPRYKIIEKRQSVAFWCNPISGHATLYWYQQILGQGPKLLIQFQNNGVVDDSQLPKDRFSAERLKGVDSTLKIQPAKLEDSAVYLCASSPRGYMGETQYFGPGTRLLVL.

This rearrangement joins TRBV12-3 or TRBV12-4 to TRBJ1-2; 8 bases match TRBD1. The CDR3 runs to 13 residues. V lost 3 bases to trimming and J lost 6 bases; unmatched junction nucleotides: 3. CDR3 residues: CASSFGQGDGYTF. In nucleotides, the CDR3 is TGTGCCAGCAGTTTTGGACAGGGTGATGGCTACACCTTC.

The V gene is TRBV7-8, the J gene TRBJ2-5; D is perhaps TRBD1 (6 bases). Trimming stripped 5 bases from V and 6 bases from J, with 19 bases between. There are 15 residues in the CDR3. Germline-derived CDR1 and CDR2 are SGHVS and FQNEAQ. CDR3 sequence: CASSPNLQGRQTQYF. In nucleotides, the CDR3 is TGTGCCAGCAGCCCCAACCTACAGGGTCGGCAGACCCAGTACTTC.

V and J are TRBV7-6 and TRBJ2-2; 9 bases match TRBD2. The V gene end was trimmed by 5 bases and the J gene end by 3 bases; junction bases not matched to a gene: 4. The CDR3 consists of 15 residues. The germline V gene encodes CDR1 SGHVS and CDR2 FNYEAQ. CDR3 loop: CASSPTSGHTGELFF. The CDR3 bases are TGTGCCAGCAGCCCGACTAGCGGACACACCGGGGAGCTGTTTTTT.

The CDR3 region has the DNA TGTGCCAGCAGTTTGGACAGGGGCTCAGATACGCAGTATTTT. Residues: CASSLDRGSDTQYF. The V call is TRBV27, the J call TRBJ2-3; 9 bases map to TRBD1. Per the germline V gene, CDR1 is MNHEY and CDR2 is SMNVEV (reference sequence). Unmatched junction bases numbered 2, after V lost 3 bases and J lost 4 bases. The CDR3 loop spans 14 amino acids.

The CDR3 region has the DNA TGTGCCAGCAGCCCTGGACTGCTAGCTAACTATGGCTACACCTTC. The encoded protein is CASSPGLLANYGYTF. V gene TRBV3-1 (or the pseudogene TRBV3-2) combines with J gene TRBJ1-2; D not certain. Between the trimmed V and J ends, which lost 4 bases and 0 bases, there was a span of 12 bases. The CDR3 extends over 15 amino acids. CDR1 LGHDT and CDR2 YNNKEL come from the germline V gene (reference sequence).

The chain combines TRBV14 with TRBJ2-7; D is unresolved. Germline V lookup: CDR1 SGHDN, CDR2 FVKESK. Trimming cost V 0 bases and J 1 base, with 7 bases left between them. The CDR3 extends over 14 amino acids. CDR3 loop: CASSQDRKSYEQYF. In DNA form, the CDR3 reads TGTGCCAGCAGCCAAGACAGAAAATCCTACGAGCAGTACTTC.

CDR3 residues: CASSRTGFFNYGYTF. The CDR3 region has the DNA TGTGCCAGCAGTCGGACAGGGTTCTTTAACTATGGCTACACCTTC. This rearrangement joins TRBV27 to TRBJ1-2; 8 nucleotides line up with TRBD1. The length of the CDR3 is 15 residues. The ends lost 5 bases at V and 1 base at J; junction bases unmatched: 6. CDR1 and CDR2 (germline): MNHEY, SMNVEV (reference sequence).